The rows below give T cell receptor beta chains drawn from one sample of a study of T-cell memory formation after mild COVID-19. TCRdb reprocessed the 5' RACE reads with MiXCR, giving one entry per CDR3 protein. The data show about 470,000 distinct CDR3 sequences, around a quarter seen once. Sequencing was performed on PBMCs or a T cell subset sorted from them (not recorded which). The receptors derive from an adult woman who had mild COVID-19 (a few samples of this study predate the infection). Cell type and time point are not known. The CDR3 runs from the conserved cysteine through the conserved F or W. Fields, in order: J gene, clone size, D gene, V gene, CDR3 DNA, CDR3 protein. A D gene is named only where the DNA matches it firmly. The listing skips clone size in some rows; elsewhere it reads once, few, many or a size class.

j_call: TRBJ2-4; clone_size: .; d_call: .; v_call: TRBV20-1; cdr3_nt: TGCAGTTCTCAACAGGGCGGGAACATTCAGTACTTC; cdr3_aa: CSSQQGGNIQYF
j_call: TRBJ1-2; clone_size: .; d_call: TRBD1; v_call: TRBV9; cdr3_nt: TGTGCCAGCAGCGTCGGGACAGGGTCGTTTGGCTACACCTTC; cdr3_aa: CASSVGTGSFGYTF
j_call: TRBJ2-5; clone_size: .; d_call: TRBD2; v_call: TRBV9; cdr3_nt: TGTGCCAGCAGCGCCGGACTAGCGGACCAAGAGACCCAGTACTTC; cdr3_aa: CASSAGLADQETQYF
j_call: TRBJ1-1; clone_size: .; d_call: TRBD1; v_call: TRBV5-6; cdr3_nt: TGTGCCAGCAGCTTGGATGGGACAGGGGGCCCGGACACTGAAGCTTTCTTT; cdr3_aa: CASSLDGTGGPDTEAFF
j_call: TRBJ1-1; clone_size: .; d_call: .; v_call: TRBV12-3/TRBV12-4; cdr3_nt: TGTGCCAGCAGCTATTCCGGGACTTACACTGAAGCTTTCTTT; cdr3_aa: CASSYSGTYTEAFF
j_call: TRBJ2-7; clone_size: .; d_call: TRBD2; v_call: TRBV4-2; cdr3_nt: TGTGCCAGCAGCCAAGAAGGAGGTGGACTAGCGGTATACGAGCAGTACTTC; cdr3_aa: CASSQEGGGLAVYEQYF
j_call: TRBJ2-7; clone_size: .; d_call: .; v_call: TRBV6-6; cdr3_nt: TGTGCCAGCAGTTACCTGGGGCTAGCTAGCGCCGAGCAGTACTTC; cdr3_aa: CASSYLGLASAEQYF
j_call: TRBJ1-1; clone_size: few; d_call: .; v_call: TRBV20-1; cdr3_nt: TGCAGTGCTCTAGGACGGCTGAACACTGAAGCTTTCTTT; cdr3_aa: CSALGRLNTEAFF
j_call: TRBJ2-1; clone_size: few; d_call: TRBD2; v_call: TRBV5-1; cdr3_nt: TGCGCCAGCAGCTCAAGCGGGGGGGCCAACAATGAGCAGTTCTTC; cdr3_aa: CASSSSGGANNEQFF
j_call: TRBJ2-1; clone_size: .; d_call: TRBD1; v_call: TRBV12-3/TRBV12-4; cdr3_nt: TGTGCCAGCAGTTACCCCCACAGGGGGTCCTTCGATGAGCAGTTCTTC; cdr3_aa: CASSYPHRGSFDEQFF
j_call: TRBJ2-7; clone_size: .; d_call: .; v_call: TRBV4-1; cdr3_nt: TGCGCCAGCAGCCAAGCATGGGGAAGATCTTACGAGCAGTACTTC; cdr3_aa: CASSQAWGRSYEQYF
j_call: TRBJ2-7; clone_size: .; d_call: .; v_call: TRBV5-1; cdr3_nt: TGCGCCAGCAGCTTGAATCTGGGATCTGGCTACGAGCAGTACTTC; cdr3_aa: CASSLNLGSGYEQYF
j_call: TRBJ2-7; clone_size: .; d_call: .; v_call: TRBV12-3/TRBV12-4; cdr3_nt: TGTGCCAGCAGTAGCTCCCGGGGCGGCTACGAGCAGTACTTC; cdr3_aa: CASSSSRGGYEQYF
j_call: TRBJ2-1; clone_size: .; d_call: TRBD1; v_call: TRBV30; cdr3_nt: TGTGCCTGGAGTGTCCGCTGGACAGGCATCCACAATGAGCAGTTCTTC; cdr3_aa: CAWSVRWTGIHNEQFF
j_call: TRBJ2-7; clone_size: .; d_call: .; v_call: TRBV6-5; cdr3_nt: TGTGCCAGCAGTTACTCGAGAGACAGTTCCTACGAGCAGTACTTC; cdr3_aa: CASSYSRDSSYEQYF
j_call: TRBJ1-1; clone_size: few; d_call: TRBD1; v_call: TRBV4-1; cdr3_nt: TGCGCCAGCAGCCAAGGGCAGGGGGCCTTTCGCACTGAAGCTTTCTTT; cdr3_aa: CASSQGQGAFRTEAFF
j_call: TRBJ1-2; clone_size: .; d_call: .; v_call: TRBV3-1; cdr3_nt: TGTGCCAGCAGCCAAGATTGGGCACCTCACTATGGCTACACCTTC; cdr3_aa: CASSQDWAPHYGYTF
j_call: TRBJ2-7; clone_size: few; d_call: .; v_call: TRBV5-1; cdr3_nt: TGCGCCAGCAGCGAGGGCCTCTACGAGCAGTACTTC; cdr3_aa: CASSEGLYEQYF
j_call: TRBJ2-3; clone_size: few; d_call: .; v_call: TRBV10-3; cdr3_nt: TGTGCCACCCTTCCAGTGGATGGGACAGATACGCAGTATTTT; cdr3_aa: CATLPVDGTDTQYF
j_call: TRBJ2-3; clone_size: .; d_call: TRBD2; v_call: TRBV6-5; cdr3_nt: TGTGCCAGCACCCCTCGGCGGGGGGGGCTGGATACGCAGTATTTT; cdr3_aa: CASTPRRGGLDTQYF